The clone carrying this T cell receptor beta chain was detected once. The data originate from a study of control samples from healthy donors and cancer patients. CDR3 length: 16 residues. Per the germline V gene, CDR1 is SGHAT and CDR2 is FQNNGV. V gave up 1 base and J gave up 0 bases, with 13 bases separating them. The assay was immunoSEQ multiplex PCR, and TCRdb's table has in-frame clones only and misses some. The sample holds 150,000 to 200,000 clones, roughly 90% seen once. The sequencing input was blood. The V call is TRBV11-2, the J call TRBJ2-7, with D tentatively TRBD2 (6 bases). This clonotype was obtained from a man younger than 45 in good health. CDR3 bases: TGTGCCAGCAGCTTAGGAACGGGGGTCTTCTCCTACGAGCAGTACTTC. As protein: CASSLGTGVFSYEQYF.